These 26 T cell receptor beta chains were all obtained from the same sample, sequenced in a study of vaccination effects on CD4 cells after COVID-19. Libraries were prepared by immunoSEQ multiplex PCR; TCRdb keeps only in-frame clonotypes and omits some of them. The table has roughly 64,000 clones, approximately 72% seen once. CD4+ T cell isolation took place after 10 days of culture. Their specific antigens are unknown. Sequencing was performed on CD4+ T cells from PBMCs cultured without peptide, taken before COVID-19 vaccination. These receptor sequences come from a human donor who had a prior SARS-CoV-2 infection.

The chain recombines TRBV30 with TRBJ2-7, with 8 nucleotides matching TRBD2. The CDR3 is 14 residues long. Per germline, CDR1 GTSNPN and CDR2 SVGIG (reference sequence). Germline trimming cut 4 bases from V and 5 bases from J; bases unmatched to any gene: 10. CDR3 nucleotides: TGTGCCTGGATACGAGCGGGAGAGGGCCACGAGCAGTACTTC. Protein: CAWIRAGEGHEQYF.

The rearrangement joins TRBV4-3 to TRBJ2-1; 8 bases align to TRBD2. The CDR3 is 15 residues long. Trimming took 0 bases from V and 4 from J; bases not matched to a gene: 2. Germline V gene sequence: CDR1 LGHNA, CDR2 YSLEER. The CDR3 DNA reads TGCGCCAGCAGCCAAGAGGCGGGGGGTTACAATGAGCAGTTCTTC. Translating it yields CASSQEAGGYNEQFF.

By share, this clone ranks as medium-sized. The genes are TRBV6-1 and TRBJ1-2, with D possibly TRBD1 on 6 matching bases. Between the trimmed V and J ends, which lost 2 bases and 8 bases, there was a span of 12 bases. The V gene's germline CDR1 is MNHNS and CDR2 SASEGT. The length of the CDR3 is 13 residues. For the CDR3, the DNA is TGTGCCAGCAGTGAATACGGGGGCGGGGGCTACACCTTC. Translating it yields CASSEYGGGGYTF.

In this sample, this clone turned up a few times. This chain links TRBV5-4 with TRBJ2-1; 10 nucleotides line up with TRBD2. The V gene end was trimmed by 3 bases and the J gene end by 2 bases; junction bases not matched to a gene: 5. The CDR3 is made up of 16 amino acids. Germline V gives CDR1 SGHNT, CDR2 YYREEE (reference sequence). The CDR3 protein is CASSWGLASAYNEQFF. The DNA of the CDR3 is TGTGCCAGCAGCTGGGGACTAGCGTCGGCCTACAATGAGCAGTTCTTC.

V and J are TRBV5-1 and TRBJ2-1; D gene uncertain. The germline V and J ends were trimmed by 2 bases and 0 bases, with 6 bases remaining between them. The CDR3 has 14 amino acids. The germline gives CDR1 SGHRS, CDR2 YFSETQ. The CDR3 here is CASSFGSSYNEQFF. DNA of the CDR3: TGCGCCAGCAGCTTTGGCAGCTCCTACAATGAGCAGTTCTTC.

The chain uses TRBV2 and TRBJ2-7; 9 nucleotides agree with TRBD1. The germline CDR1 and CDR2 sequences are SNHLY and FYNNEI. V lost 6 bases, J lost 5 bases, and 8 bases stayed unmatched. The CDR3 spans 14 residues. The CDR3 loop is CASRATGGVDEQYF. CDR3 in DNA: TGTGCCAGCAGGGCCACAGGGGGCGTCGACGAGCAGTACTTC.

This sequence joins TRBV9 and TRBJ1-6, with D possibly TRBD1 on 5 matching bases. Germline lookup yields CDR1 SGDLS and CDR2 YYNGEE. This CDR3 spans 16 amino acids. Trimming cost V 0 bases and J 5 bases, with 12 bases left between them. The CDR3 DNA reads TGTGCCAGCAGCGTAGATTCAGGGCCCGATAATTCACCCCTCCACTTT. Translation gives CASSVDSGPDNSPLHF.

The chain uses TRBV7-9 and TRBJ2-7; D possibly corresponds to TRBD2 (7 bases). The CDR3 runs to 15 residues. Trimming shortened V by 5 bases and J by 5 bases, and 19 bases separated the two germline ends. Germline CDR1 reads SEHNR; CDR2 reads FQNEAQ (reference sequence). The CDR3, as DNA: TGTGCCAGCAGCCCTGGGAGGGGGGCGCGGCACGAGCAGTACTTC. Amino acid sequence: CASSPGRGARHEQYF.

The chain recombines TRBV19 with TRBJ2-1; no clear D. This CDR3 is built from 13 residues. Germline V lookup: CDR1 LNHDA, CDR2 SQIVND (reference sequence). V was trimmed by 4 bases and J by 2 bases, leaving 6 bases between them. CDR3 sequence reads: CASSSGTYNEQFF. CDR3 bases: TGTGCCAGTAGTAGCGGTACCTACAATGAGCAGTTCTTC.

The chain links TRBV7-2 to TRBJ1-1, with D hard to call. V shed 4 bases and J shed 7 bases, with 16 bases lying between them. The CDR3 totals 14 residues. CDR1 and CDR2 (germline): SGHTA, FQGNSA. CDR3 residues: CASSSVGRPIEAFF. For the CDR3, the DNA is TGTGCCAGCAGCTCAGTTGGGAGACCTATTGAAGCTTTCTTT.

The V gene is TRBV9, the J gene TRBJ1-2, with D unclear. The length of the CDR3 is 15 residues. The V end was cut by 0 bases, the J end by 5 bases, with 14 bases between. Germline lookup yields CDR1 SGDLS and CDR2 YYNGEE. DNA of the CDR3: TGTGCCAGCAGCGTAGCTAGTACGGGTTGGTATGGCTACACCTTC. Amino acid sequence: CASSVASTGWYGYTF.

The chain recombines TRBV2 with TRBJ2-7; 8 nucleotides agree with TRBD1. Germline CDR1 and CDR2: SNHLY and FYNNEI. CDR3 length: 14 amino acids. The ends lost 2 bases at V and 4 bases at J; junction bases unmatched: 4. Here the CDR3 DNA reads TGTGCCAGCAGTGAACAAGGACAGGGTTACGAGCAGTACTTC. This encodes CASSEQGQGYEQYF. The whole variable domain, filled in from reference TRBV2 and TRBJ2-7, reads EPEVTQTPSHQVTQMGQEVILRCVPISNHLYFYWYRQILGQKVEFLVSFYNNEISEKSEIFDDQFSVERPDGSNFTLKIRSTKLEDSAMYFCASSEQGQGYEQYFGPGTRLTVT.

The chain carries TRBV23-1 and TRBJ2-1; D may be TRBD2 (6 bases). TRBV23-1 is an ORF; its function is uncertain. The ends were cut back, 6 bases at V and 9 bases at J, with 6 bases in the middle. The CDR3 is made up of 10 amino acids. CDR3 protein: CASRRGEQFF. The CDR3 DNA follows: TGCGCCAGCAGGCGGGGTGAGCAGTTCTTC.

The rearrangement links TRBV11-3 to TRBJ2-1; 10 nucleotides agree with TRBD2. The CDR3 runs to 18 residues. Trimming removed 3 bases from V and 1 base from J; junction bases left unmatched: 9. Per the germline V gene, CDR1 is SGHNT and CDR2 is YENEEA. CDR3 coding DNA: TGTGCCAGCAGCTTCAACCTAGCGGGAGCAGGGTCCTACAATGAGCAGTTCTTC. This translates into CASSFNLAGAGSYNEQFF. Based on the CDR3 plus reference TRBV11-3 and TRBJ2-1, the full variable domain is EAGVVQSPRYKIIEKKQPVAFWCNPISGHNTLYWYLQNLGQGPELLIRYENEEAVDDSQLPKDRFSAERLKGVDSTLKIQPAELGDSAVYLCASSFNLAGAGSYNEQFFGPGTRLTVL.

This chain uses TRBV30 with TRBJ1-2, with D unclear. V lost 0 bases to trimming and J lost 4 bases, with 6 bases between them. CDR1 is GTSNPN, CDR2 SVGIG, per germline (reference sequence). The CDR3 length is 12 residues. The CDR3 spells CAWSVLGYGYTF. CDR3 in DNA: TGTGCCTGGAGTGTATTAGGCTATGGCTACACCTTC.

The CDR3 nucleotides are TGTGCCAGCAGCGTGGGGGGTGAGGGCACAGATACGCAGTATTTT. Translation gives CASSVGGEGTDTQYF. The chain recombines TRBV7-9 with TRBJ2-3; D is perhaps TRBD2 (6 bases). Trimming took 5 bases from V and 1 from J, leaving 13 bases between them. This CDR3 contains 15 residues. In germline, CDR1 is SEHNR, CDR2 FQNEAQ (reference sequence).

The V and J genes are TRBV11-3 and TRBJ2-7; a weak D match, TRBD1 (6 bases). Germline loops: CDR1 SGHNT, CDR2 YENEEA. The CDR3 has 15 amino acids. Between the trimmed V and J ends, which lost 1 base and 2 bases, there was a span of 12 bases. CDR3 loop: CASSLGETGAYEQYF. For the CDR3, the DNA is TGTGCCAGCAGCTTAGGGGAGACAGGAGCCTACGAGCAGTACTTC.

V and J are TRBV27 and TRBJ1-1, with a weak D call TRBD1 (5 bases). Germline-derived CDR1 and CDR2 are MNHEY and SMNVEV (reference sequence). The CDR3 is made up of 14 amino acids. The germline V and J ends were trimmed by 6 bases and 4 bases, with 15 bases remaining between them. The CDR3 DNA reads as TGTGCCAGCAGCGTAGGGGCCTCAGGCACTGAAGCTTTCTTT. It translates to CASSVGASGTEAFF.

The rearrangement uses TRBV3-1 (or the pseudogene TRBV3-2) and TRBJ2-3; 11 positions agree with TRBD2. Germline trimming cut 0 bases from V and 8 bases from J; bases unmatched to any gene: 13. The germline V gene has CDR1 LGHDT and CDR2 YNNKEL (reference sequence). The CDR3 runs 18 residues. The CDR3 DNA is TGTGCCAGCAGCCAAGATCTGCTAGCGGGGGGATCCCGGGGTACGCAGTATTTT. This translates into CASSQDLLAGGSRGTQYF.

The J gene is TRBJ2-1, the V gene TRBV7-2; either TRBD1 or TRBD2 may supply D (5 bases each). In germline, CDR1 is SGHTA, CDR2 FQGNSA. Trimming took 2 bases from V and 3 from J, leaving 8 bases between them. The CDR3 spans 14 residues. In DNA, the CDR3 is TGTGCCAGCAGCTTAAGGGACGTCTACAATGAGCAGTTCTTC. It is translated as CASSLRDVYNEQFF.

The sample holds one count of this clone. The genes are TRBV18 and TRBJ2-7; no clear D gene. Germline V gene sequence: CDR1 KGHSH, CDR2 LQKENI. Trimming shortened V by 0 bases and J by 5 bases, and 8 bases separated the two germline ends. There are 13 residues in the CDR3. The CDR3 loop is CASSPPSSDEQYF. In DNA, the CDR3 is TGTGCCAGCTCACCACCATCCTCGGACGAGCAGTACTTC. The variable domain in full, completed from reference TRBV18 and TRBJ2-7, reads NAGVMQNPRHLVRRRGQEARLRCSPMKGHSHVYWYRQLPEEGLKFMVYLQKENIIDESGMPKERFSAEFPKEGPSILRIQQVVRGDSAAYFCASSPPSSDEQYFGPGTRLTVT.

The chain uses TRBV7-3 and TRBJ2-3; D is undetermined. Germline values: CDR1 SGHTA, CDR2 FQGTGA. V was trimmed by 2 bases and J by 5 bases, leaving 11 bases between them. This CDR3 contains 14 residues. In DNA form, the CDR3 reads TGTGCCAGCAGCTTAGGAGTAGCCGGAGATACGCAGTATTTT. Amino acids: CASSLGVAGDTQYF.

The chain links TRBV14 to TRBJ2-3; the D gene could be TRBD1 or TRBD2 (5 bases each). Trimming took 4 bases from V and 4 from J, leaving 18 bases between them. CDR1 is SGHDN, CDR2 FVKESK, per germline. The CDR3 extends over 16 amino acids. The CDR3 sequence: CASSPRAAVRADTQYF. CDR3 DNA: TGTGCCAGCAGCCCGCGGGCTGCTGTCAGGGCAGATACGCAGTATTTT.

The chain combines TRBV4-1 with TRBJ2-2; D is perhaps TRBD2 (6 bases). From germline, CDR1 is MGHRA and CDR2 YSYEKL. The CDR3 totals 14 residues. Trimming cost V 3 bases and J 6 bases, with 11 bases left between them. This chain's CDR3 is CASSQLLAPGELFF. The CDR3 bases are TGCGCCAGCAGCCAGCTACTAGCTCCCGGGGAGCTGTTTTTT.

CDR3 residues: CASSSDRGGGGYTF. The CDR3 coding sequence is TGTGCCAGCAGCTCGGACAGGGGAGGAGGGGGCTACACCTTC. This chain joins TRBV7-2 and TRBJ1-2; 9 nucleotides align to TRBD1. Germline values: CDR1 SGHTA, CDR2 FQGNSA. This CDR3 contains 14 residues. V shed 4 bases and J 8 bases; nucleotides not matched to a gene: 8.

The V gene is TRBV6-1, the J gene TRBJ1-1; 9 bases align to TRBD1. The CDR3 has 15 residues. V shed 2 bases, J shed 7 bases, and the junction held 8 bases outside the gene matches. CDR1 and CDR2 (germline): MNHNS, SASEGT. As DNA, the CDR3 is TGTGCCAGCAGTGAACAACAGGGGGCGACTTTTGAAGCTTTCTTT. Protein sequence: CASSEQQGATFEAFF.